A single sample gave rise to the 27 T cell receptor beta chains below, sequenced in a study of T-cell reconstitution after alpha-beta-depleted transplantation in children. The TCRbeta library incorporated unique molecular identifiers. In TCRdb, the PCR reads were re-called with MiXCR into one record per CDR3 protein. Of 400,000 to 500,000 distinct CDR3 sequences detected, around 9.9% appear once; the ten largest clones hold roughly 6%. Sequencing used PBMCs from the stem cell graft donor, obtained from the stem cell graft. The receptor set was obtained from a human donor who donated a stem cell graft to a child with acute myeloid leukemia.

The V call is TRBV20-1, the J call TRBJ2-1, with 13 nucleotides matching TRBD2. The J segment lost 8 bases and the V segment lost 6 bases, leaving 10 bases of the junction unmatched. Germline V lookup: CDR1 DFQATT, CDR2 SNEGSKA (reference sequence). The CDR3 is made up of 15 amino acids. The CDR3 region is CSAQSGTSGNDEQFF. The CDR3 bases are TGCAGTGCACAAAGTGGGACTAGCGGGAACGATGAGCAGTTCTTC.

In this sample, this clonotype turned up once. This sequence joins TRBV4-3 and TRBJ2-5; 7 bases are a match to TRBD2. Germline CDR1 LGHNA, CDR2 YSLEER. The CDR3 is made up of 13 amino acids. Trimming cost V 1 base and J 5 bases; bases outside gene matches: 1. The CDR3 is CASSQAGGETQYF. The CDR3 DNA reads TGCGCCAGCAGCCAAGCCGGGGGGGAGACCCAGTACTTC.

This clonotype was seen ten or more times. The rearrangement uses TRBV6-2 or TRBV6-3 and TRBJ2-5, with 8 bases that match TRBD2. The CDR3 is made up of 15 amino acids. V lost 2 bases to trimming and J lost 4 bases; unmatched junction nucleotides: 6. Per germline, CDR1 MNHEY and CDR2 SVGEGT. CDR3 sequence (DNA): TGTGCCAGCAGTTACCCAAGCGGGGGAGGAGAGACCCAGTACTTC. This codes for CASSYPSGGGETQYF.

This clonotype was observed a handful of times. The rearrangement links TRBV6-1 to TRBJ2-7, with unresolved D. Germline loops: CDR1 MNHNS, CDR2 SASEGT. The CDR3 totals 16 residues. Deletions cut 6 bases from V and 0 bases from J, with 18 bases between. CDR3 DNA: TGTGCCAGCAGCCCCTTTGGGCGGTCGAGCTCCTACGAGCAGTACTTC. Residues: CASSPFGRSSSYEQYF.

Only a few counts were recorded for this clonotype. The CDR3 DNA reads TGCGCCAGCAGAACGATGGACACCGGGGAGCTGTTTTTT. This sequence encodes CASRTMDTGELFF. The chain links TRBV5-1 to TRBJ2-2; D is undetermined. The germline V gene encodes CDR1 SGHRS and CDR2 YFSETQ. The CDR3 runs to 13 residues. The V end lost 5 bases, the J end lost 3 bases, and 8 bases lay between the germline ends.

The chain uses TRBV2 and TRBJ2-1; 12 bases match TRBD2. This CDR3 spans 15 amino acids. Germline V lookup: CDR1 SNHLY, CDR2 FYNNEI. Losses at the gene ends were 6 bases for V and 6 bases for J; bases not matched to a gene: 6. The CDR3 coding sequence is TGTGCCAGCAGCCTAGCGGGAGGGCCCTCCAATGAGCAGTTCTTC. Translating gives CASSLAGGPSNEQFF.

This clonotype was found a few times. The chain couples TRBV7-8 to TRBJ2-3; the D is unclear. Germline assignment: CDR1 SGHVS and CDR2 FQNEAQ. This CDR3 comprises 13 residues. V lost 0 bases and J 5 bases, leaving 6 bases between the germline ends. CDR3 in DNA: TGTGCCAGCAGCTTAGCGACGGTAGATACGCAGTATTTT. Translation gives CASSLATVDTQYF.

This clonotype showed up many times. J is TRBJ2-1 and V is TRBV27, with TRBD2 identical over 15 bases. The germline CDR1 and CDR2 sequences are MNHEY and SMNVEV (reference sequence). The CDR3 contains 17 residues. Trimming removed 4 bases from V and 7 bases from J; junction bases left unmatched: 8. The CDR3 nucleotides read TGTGCCAGCAGTTCTACTTGGACTAGCGGGAGGGCGAATGAGCAGTTCTTC. This encodes CASSSTWTSGRANEQFF.

The CDR3 DNA is TGTGCCACCAGCAGAGATTTGGGCACCGGGGAGCTGTTTTTT. Encoded protein: CATSRDLGTGELFF. The chain employs TRBV15 and TRBJ2-2; D gene uncertain. Trimming removed 0 bases from V and 4 bases from J, with 6 bases in between. CDR1 is LNHNV and CDR2 is YYDKDF in the germline V gene (reference sequence). The CDR3 contains 14 residues.

This clonotype showed up just a few times. The chain joins TRBV27 to TRBJ1-2, with 7 bases identical to TRBD1. The CDR3 is made up of 14 amino acids. Germline lookup yields CDR1 MNHEY and CDR2 SMNVEV (reference sequence). V lost 5 bases, J lost 4 bases, and 7 bases stayed unmatched. CDR3 residues: CASSRLQGIYGYTF. In DNA, the CDR3 is TGTGCCAGCAGTCGTCTACAGGGGATCTATGGCTACACCTTC.

This clonotype was seen only a few times. The chain links TRBV7-6 to TRBJ2-7, with 10 bases matching TRBD2. CDR1 and CDR2 (germline): SGHVS, FNYEAQ. J lost 0 bases, V lost 1 base, and 3 bases had no gene match. The CDR3 sequence is 16 residues long. The CDR3 bases are TGTGCCAGCAGCTTAGAGGTAGCGGGAGGCTCCTACGAGCAGTACTTC. Its protein product is CASSLEVAGGSYEQYF.

In its sample, this clonotype was seen a few times. This rearrangement joins TRBV6-5 to TRBJ1-5; TRBD1 matches at 8 bases. The CDR3 length is 14 residues. V was clipped by 10 bases and J by 2 bases; unmatched bases: 7. The germline V gene has CDR1 MNHEY and CDR2 SVGAGI. The CDR3 loop is CATATGQGNQPQHF. The CDR3 nucleotides are TGTGCCACAGCTACGGGACAGGGCAATCAGCCCCAGCATTTT.

The V call is TRBV7-8, the J call TRBJ2-4; D perhaps matches TRBD1 (5 bases). This CDR3 is built from 15 residues. Between the trimmed V and J ends, which lost 4 bases and 8 bases, there was a span of 18 bases. Looked up from germline, CDR1 is SGHVS and CDR2 is FQNEAQ. CDR3 nucleotides: TGTGCCAGCAGCTCCAGGGTCTTGACTCTTGACATTCAGTACTTC. This sequence encodes CASSSRVLTLDIQYF. The entire variable domain, with the rest obtained from reference TRBV7-8 and TRBJ2-4, is as follows: GAGVSQSPRYKVAKRGQDVALRCDPISGHVSLFWYQQALGQGPEFLTYFQNEAQLDKSGLPSDRFFAERPEGSVSTLKIQRTQQEDSAVYLCASSSRVLTLDIQYFGAGTRLSVL.

CDR3 region: CASSSPTGTPYNSPLHF. The CDR3 coding sequence is TGTGCCAGCAGTTCTCCGACCGGGACACCTTATAATTCACCCCTCCACTTT. The genes are TRBV6-2 or TRBV6-3 and TRBJ1-6, with D perhaps TRBD1 (6 bases). V was cut by 4 bases and J by 4 bases, with 17 bases left in between. This CDR3 contains 17 residues. The germline CDR1 and CDR2 sequences are MNHEY and SVGEGT.

This clonotype has ten or more counts. The chain employs TRBV7-8 and TRBJ1-6; the D is unclear. The CDR3 extends over 14 amino acids. Germline V gives CDR1 SGHVS, CDR2 FQNEAQ. Trimming shortened V by 2 bases and J by 7 bases, and 9 bases separated the two germline ends. The CDR3 coding sequence is TGTGCCAGCAGCTTACCCGGGGAAAATTCACCCCTCCACTTT. Translated, it gives CASSLPGENSPLHF.

The chain carries TRBV9 and TRBJ2-7, with TRBD1 identical over 7 bases. The CDR3 length is 16 residues. Germline V gene data show CDR1 as SGDLS and CDR2 as YYNGEE. V was clipped by 0 bases and J by 3 bases; unmatched bases: 9. For the CDR3, the DNA is TGTGCCAGCAGCGTAGCTCCGACAGGGTCAAACTACGAGCAGTACTTC. Translation gives CASSVAPTGSNYEQYF.

This clonotype was found many times. This CDR3 is CASSVNRDQPQHF. As DNA, the CDR3 is TGTGCCAGCAGCGTTAACAGGGATCAGCCCCAGCATTTT. The chain employs TRBV7-6 and TRBJ1-5; the D gene is possibly TRBD1 (6 bases). The CDR3 sequence is 13 residues long. Deletions cut 5 bases from V and 5 bases from J, with 10 bases between. From germline, CDR1 is SGHVS and CDR2 FNYEAQ.

This clonotype has more than one count but fewer than ten. This rearrangement joins TRBV9 to TRBJ1-2, with D tentatively TRBD1 (5 bases). Trimming removed 0 bases at V and 7 bases at J, with 7 bases between. Germline lookup yields CDR1 SGDLS and CDR2 YYNGEE. This CDR3 has 12 amino acids. CDR3 protein: CASSVDGAGYTF. CDR3 coding DNA: TGTGCCAGCAGCGTAGATGGGGCTGGCTACACCTTC.

This clonotype was seen a few times. The genes are TRBV4-1 and TRBJ1-1; D is unclear. This CDR3 region has 15 residues. CDR1 and CDR2 from the germline V gene are MGHRA and YSYEKL. Trimming cost V 0 bases and J 1 base, with 9 bases left between them. CDR3 protein: CASSQDRRTNTEAFF. CDR3 DNA sequence: TGCGCCAGCAGCCAAGATAGGAGAACGAACACTGAAGCTTTCTTT.

There are a few counts of this clonotype. The chain is built from TRBV20-1 and TRBJ2-3, with 9 bases aligning to TRBD2. This CDR3 contains 15 residues. The J segment lost 2 bases and the V segment lost 2 bases, leaving 5 bases of the junction unmatched. The germline CDR1 and CDR2 sequences are DFQATT and SNEGSKA (reference sequence). CDR3 nucleotides: TGCAGTGCTAGACCTCTAGCGGGATTCACAGATACGCAGTATTTT. It codes for CSARPLAGFTDTQYF.

This clonotype was recorded at least ten times. The rearrangement uses TRBV11-2 and TRBJ2-5; 8 nucleotides match TRBD1. CDR1 and CDR2 from the germline V gene are SGHAT and FQNNGV. The CDR3 contains 16 residues. With 5 bases clipped from V and 0 bases from J, the junction kept 8 bases outside the gene matches. The CDR3 sequence is CASSRTGGAYQETQYF. The CDR3 bases are TGTGCCAGCAGCAGAACAGGGGGAGCGTACCAAGAGACCCAGTACTTC.

The V gene is TRBV9, the J gene TRBJ2-2; TRBD2 agrees at 8 bases. The CDR3 contains 18 residues. J gave up 5 bases and V 3 bases, and 15 bases lay outside the gene matches. The V gene's germline CDR1 is SGDLS and CDR2 YYNGEE. CDR3 DNA sequence: TGTGCCAGCAGCGCTGAACTAGCGGCTAAAACGCGGACCGGGGAGCTGTTTTTT. Its protein product is CASSAELAAKTRTGELFF.

This clonotype appeared many times. As DNA, the CDR3 is TGCAGTGCCGGGACTAGCGGATCCTACAATGAGCAGTTCTTC. This codes for CSAGTSGSYNEQFF. The genes are TRBV20-1 and TRBJ2-1; TRBD2 agrees at 11 bases. The CDR3 covers 14 residues. With V trimmed by 6 bases and J by 1 base, 2 bases remained unmatched. Germline CDR1 reads DFQATT; CDR2 reads SNEGSKA (reference sequence).

This clonotype was counted a few times. The CDR3, as DNA: TGTGCCAGCAGTGTCAACGAGGGCAACTACGAGCAGTACGTC. This gives the protein CASSVNEGNYEQYV. The gene calls are TRBV25-1 and TRBJ2-7, with D perhaps TRBD2 (5 bases). Trimming removed 4 bases at V and 3 bases at J, with 13 bases between. The length of the CDR3 is 14 residues. Germline V gene lookup returns CDR1 MGHDK and CDR2 SYGVNS.

The V and J genes are TRBV20-1 and TRBJ2-3; 11 bases match TRBD2. The CDR3 is made up of 14 amino acids. The germline gives CDR1 DFQATT, CDR2 SNEGSKA (reference sequence). The chain's CDR3 is CSVSGGAAGDTQYF. CDR3 bases: TGCAGCGTTAGCGGGGGGGCCGCGGGAGATACGCAGTATTTT.

This clonotype was detected only a few times. The J gene is TRBJ2-6, the V gene TRBV6-5; 7 nucleotides align to TRBD1. Looked up from germline, CDR1 is MNHEY and CDR2 is SVGAGI. This CDR3 comprises 17 residues. V lost 4 bases to trimming and J lost 0 bases; unmatched junction nucleotides: 6. This CDR3 is CASSLGQIYSGANVLTF. Written as DNA, the CDR3 is TGTGCCAGCAGTTTGGGACAGATCTACTCTGGGGCCAACGTCCTGACTTTC.

Only a few counts were recorded for this clonotype. The V call is TRBV14, the J call TRBJ2-1, with D possibly being TRBD2 (6 bases). Germline V CDR1 and CDR2: SGHDN, FVKESK. Trimming removed 0 bases from V and 3 bases from J, with 12 bases in between. The CDR3 has 16 residues. CDR3 protein: CASSQDRAGLYNEQFF. Written as DNA, the CDR3 is TGTGCCAGCAGCCAAGATAGGGCGGGACTCTACAATGAGCAGTTCTTC.